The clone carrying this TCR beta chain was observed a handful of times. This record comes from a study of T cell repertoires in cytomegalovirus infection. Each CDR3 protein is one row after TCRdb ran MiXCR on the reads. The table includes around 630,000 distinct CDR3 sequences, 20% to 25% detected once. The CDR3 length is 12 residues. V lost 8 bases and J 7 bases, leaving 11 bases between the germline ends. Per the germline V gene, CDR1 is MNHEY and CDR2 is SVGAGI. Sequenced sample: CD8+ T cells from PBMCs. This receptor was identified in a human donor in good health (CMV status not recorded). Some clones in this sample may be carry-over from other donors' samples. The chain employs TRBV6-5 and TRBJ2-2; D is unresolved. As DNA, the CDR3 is TGTGCCAGCCGACCCTTGAACGGGGAGCTGTTTTTT. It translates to CASRPLNGELFF.